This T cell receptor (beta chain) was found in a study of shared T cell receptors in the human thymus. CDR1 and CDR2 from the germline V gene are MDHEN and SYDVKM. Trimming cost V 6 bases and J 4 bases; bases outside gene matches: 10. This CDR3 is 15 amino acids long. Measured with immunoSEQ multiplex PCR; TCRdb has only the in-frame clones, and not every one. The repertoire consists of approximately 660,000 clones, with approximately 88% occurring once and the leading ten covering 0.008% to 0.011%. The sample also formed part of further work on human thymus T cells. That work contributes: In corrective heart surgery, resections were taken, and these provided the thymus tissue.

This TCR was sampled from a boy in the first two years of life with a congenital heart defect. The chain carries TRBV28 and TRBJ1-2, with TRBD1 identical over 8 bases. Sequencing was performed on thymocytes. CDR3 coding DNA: TGTGCCAGCAGACCTGAACAGGGGGACCGCTATGGCTACACCTTC. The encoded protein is CASRPEQGDRYGYTF.